Below, 27 T cell receptor beta chains from the same sample are listed, as sequenced in a study of blood T cell repertoires in COVID-19. Clones were sequenced by immunoSEQ multiplex PCR, and TCRdb holds only the in-frame ones, with some missing. Here the sample spans approximately 360,000 clones, roughly four fifths being singletons. The sample was PBMCs or T cells enriched from blood (not recorded which). The receptors here all came from a woman between 45 and 65 years old who had recovered from COVID-19.

The rearrangement uses TRBV7-8 and TRBJ2-2, with D unclear. The V end lost 0 bases, the J end lost 3 bases, and 8 bases lay between the germline ends. CDR1 and CDR2 (germline): SGHVS, FQNEAQ. This CDR3 has 15 amino acids. CDR3 sequence: CASSLAGLDTGELFF. The CDR3 bases are TGTGCCAGCAGCTTAGCGGGCCTGGACACCGGGGAGCTGTTTTTT.

This clone was recorded a few times. The rearrangement joins TRBV5-4 to TRBJ2-1, with 7 bases matching TRBD1. The CDR3 covers 15 residues. The ends lost 1 base at V and 6 bases at J; junction bases unmatched: 7. Germline CDR1 is SGHNT and CDR2 is YYREEE (reference sequence). For the CDR3, the DNA is TGTGCCAGCAGCTTGAAGGGGGCCTGGGCCAATGAGCAGTTCTTC. Residues: CASSLKGAWANEQFF.

The genes are TRBV4-1 and TRBJ1-2, with D possibly TRBD1 on 6 matching bases. V lost 2 bases and J lost 5, with 12 bases in between. Germline values: CDR1 MGHRA, CDR2 YSYEKL. The CDR3 totals 14 residues. The CDR3 region has the DNA TGCGCCAGCAGCCAACAGGGGCTCGGATATGGCTACACCTTC. Protein sequence: CASSQQGLGYGYTF.

The CDR3: CASSFLRSSYNSPLHF. The CDR3 nucleotides are TGTGCCAGCAGCTTCCTACGGAGCTCCTATAATTCACCCCTCCACTTT. The chain has TRBV7-9 and TRBJ1-6; unclear D gene. CDR1 is SEHNR, CDR2 FQNEAQ, per germline (reference sequence). There are 16 residues in the CDR3. V was clipped by 3 bases and J by 0 bases, with 9 bases between them.

The chain employs TRBV5-4 and TRBJ2-1; TRBD1 matches 7 bases. Germline CDR1 SGHNT, CDR2 YYREEE (reference sequence). Germline trimming cut 0 bases from V and 12 bases from J; bases unmatched to any gene: 12. The CDR3 has 15 amino acids. The CDR3: CASSLVAQSSGGQFF. The CDR3 coding sequence is TGTGCCAGCAGCTTGGTTGCCCAATCGTCAGGGGGGCAGTTCTTC.

The chain carries TRBV14 and TRBJ2-1; 9 positions agree with TRBD1. J gave up 7 bases and V 6 bases, and 19 bases lay outside the gene matches. This CDR3 has 18 amino acids. Germline CDR1 reads SGHDN; CDR2 reads FVKESK. This CDR3 is CASRSSPTGGTRENEQFF. CDR3 DNA sequence: TGTGCCAGCAGGTCAAGCCCAACAGGGGGCACAAGAGAGAATGAGCAGTTCTTC.

V is TRBV7-2 and J is TRBJ2-1, with TRBD1 matching 8 bases. V shed 5 bases and J 4 bases; nucleotides not matched to a gene: 4. The germline gives CDR1 SGHTA, CDR2 FQGNSA. The CDR3 has 14 residues. The CDR3 sequence: CASSTTGGYNEQFF. CDR3 in DNA: TGTGCCAGCAGCACCACAGGGGGATACAATGAGCAGTTCTTC.

This chain links TRBV7-2 with TRBJ1-4; 8 bases agree with TRBD1. Germline V gene sequence: CDR1 SGHTA, CDR2 FQGNSA. The CDR3 spans 15 residues. The V and J ends lost 2 bases and 7 bases, in that order; junction bases with no gene match: 6. CDR3: CASSLLGTGAEKLFF. CDR3 DNA sequence: TGTGCCAGCAGCTTACTCGGGACAGGAGCTGAAAAACTGTTTTTT.

This chain links TRBV30 with TRBJ1-2; D not resolved. The CDR3 runs to 13 residues. Trimming removed 6 bases from V and 5 bases from J, with 16 bases in between. Germline CDR1 reads GTSNPN; CDR2 reads SVGIG (reference sequence). For the CDR3, the DNA is TGTGCCTGTCAAGCAAAGCGGAGTTATGGCTACACCTTC. Translated: CACQAKRSYGYTF. Complete variable domain (other parts from reference TRBV30 and TRBJ1-2): SQTIHQWPATLVQPVGSPLSLECTVEGTSNPNLYWYRQAAGRGLQLLFYSVGIGQISSEVPQNLSASRPQDRQFILSSKKLLLSDSGFYLCACQAKRSYGYTFGSGTRLTVV.

This clone came up a few times. The chain joins TRBV13 to TRBJ1-6; tentatively, D is TRBD1 (6 bases). V gave up 5 bases and J gave up 11 bases, with 16 bases separating them. CDR3 size: 14 residues. The germline V gene encodes CDR1 PRHDT and CDR2 FYEKMQ (reference sequence). CDR3 sequence: CASSLRTAFPPLHF. The CDR3 DNA reads as TGTGCCAGCAGCCTCCGGACAGCCTTTCCACCCCTCCACTTT.

This chain links TRBV2 with TRBJ1-2; 7 nucleotides match TRBD1. Unmatched junction bases numbered 5, after V lost 6 bases and J lost 4 bases. CDR1 and CDR2 (germline): SNHLY, FYNNEI. The CDR3 is 13 residues long. CDR3 bases: TGTGCCAGCAGCGGACAGGCGGTCTATGGCTACACCTTC. Protein: CASSGQAVYGYTF.

V and J are TRBV10-3 and TRBJ1-1; 9 positions agree with TRBD1. V was clipped by 6 bases and J by 4 bases; unmatched bases: 0. Germline V gives CDR1 ENHRY, CDR2 SYGVKD. This CDR3 spans 12 amino acids. In DNA, the CDR3 is TGTGCCATCAGGACAGGGGGCACTGAAGCTTTCTTT. This encodes CAIRTGGTEAFF.

This sequence joins TRBV7-2 and TRBJ1-2, with D possibly matching TRBD1 (6 bases). Trimming left V 8 bases short and J 4 bases short, with 17 bases between. Looked up from germline, CDR1 is SGHTA and CDR2 is FQGNSA. CDR3 size: 14 residues. The CDR3 DNA reads as TGTGCCAGCGGGACTAGGGGGAATAGCTATGGCTACACCTTC. Residues: CASGTRGNSYGYTF.

The chain couples TRBV7-6 to TRBJ2-7; 8 positions match TRBD1. J lost 2 bases, V lost 3 bases, and 12 bases had no gene match. The germline gives CDR1 SGHVS, CDR2 FNYEAQ. The CDR3 spans 17 residues. CDR3 protein: CASSFYSGGVMTYEQYF. In nucleotides, the CDR3 is TGTGCCAGCAGCTTTTATTCAGGGGGCGTTATGACCTACGAGCAGTACTTC.

The chain recombines TRBV12-5 with TRBJ2-1; D gene ambiguous. Trimming took 2 bases from V and 7 from J, leaving 9 bases between them. The germline V gene encodes CDR1 LGHNT and CDR2 FRNRAP. CDR3 length equals 13 residues. CDR3 coding DNA: TGTGCTAGTGGTTTGCTCACTATTAATGAGCAGTTCTTC. It codes for CASGLLTINEQFF.

The chain is built from TRBV6-1 and TRBJ1-3; D perhaps matches TRBD1 (6 bases). V was trimmed by 3 bases and J by 9 bases, leaving 15 bases between them. Germline CDR1 is MNHNS and CDR2 is SASEGT. The CDR3 is made up of 14 amino acids. This CDR3 is CASSDPGQGPTIYF. The CDR3 DNA follows: TGTGCCAGCAGTGATCCGGGACAAGGGCCCACCATATATTTT.

This chain links TRBV18 with TRBJ2-7, with 7 nucleotides matching TRBD1. The V and J ends lost 5 bases and 2 bases, in that order; junction bases with no gene match: 12. The germline CDR1 and CDR2 sequences are KGHSH and LQKENI. The CDR3 is 16 residues long. The CDR3, as DNA: TGTGCCAGCTCATTTTTAGTTGGACAGGTGACCTACGAGCAGTACTTC. Residues: CASSFLVGQVTYEQYF.

J is TRBJ2-1 and V is TRBV21-1; the table gives TRBD2 as D, unverified against the DNA. TRBV21-1 is tagged as a pseudogene. The CDR3 runs 18 residues. CDR3 loop: CASSKGWGLSPSYNEQFF. CDR3 DNA sequence: TGTGCCAGCAGCAAAGGGTGGGGACTTAGCCCCTCCTACAATGAGCAGTTCTTC.

The chain has TRBV28 and TRBJ1-5, with 7 bases that match TRBD1. CDR3 length: 15 amino acids. Losses at the gene ends were 4 bases for V and 3 bases for J; bases not matched to a gene: 6. Per the germline V gene, CDR1 is MDHEN and CDR2 is SYDVKM. The CDR3 coding sequence is TGTGCCAGCAGTTACCGGACAGGACTCAATCAGCCCCAGCATTTT. Its protein product is CASSYRTGLNQPQHF.

V gene TRBV19 combines with J gene TRBJ1-5; D is uncertain. Trimming removed 3 bases at V and 0 bases at J, with 9 bases between. The germline V gene encodes CDR1 LNHDA and CDR2 SQIVND (reference sequence). This CDR3 spans 15 amino acids. The CDR3: CASSMVQNSNQPQHF. Here the CDR3 DNA reads TGTGCCAGTAGTATGGTACAGAATAGCAATCAGCCCCAGCATTTT.

The chain has TRBV19 and TRBJ2-7; TRBD2 agrees at 9 bases. Germline loops: CDR1 LNHDA, CDR2 SQIVND (reference sequence). The CDR3 spans 15 residues. Trimming took 5 bases from V and 3 from J; bases not matched to a gene: 8. This chain's CDR3 is CASSVTSGADYEQYF. For the CDR3, the DNA is TGTGCCAGTAGTGTGACTAGCGGAGCTGACTACGAGCAGTACTTC.

This chain connects TRBV6-5 to TRBJ2-3, with a weak D call TRBD2 (7 bases). V was trimmed by 6 bases and J by 5 bases, leaving 15 bases between them. The CDR3 consists of 14 residues. Germline values: CDR1 MNHEY, CDR2 SVGAGI. In DNA, the CDR3 is TGTGCCAGCAGCCTAGGGGGGGGAGGAGATACGCAGTATTTT. Translation: CASSLGGGGDTQYF.

The V and J genes are TRBV7-9 and TRBJ1-1, with a weak D call TRBD1 (6 bases). The germline V and J ends were trimmed by 5 bases and 1 base, with 14 bases remaining between them. Germline V gene lookup returns CDR1 SEHNR and CDR2 FQNEAQ (reference sequence). This CDR3 contains 15 residues. The chain's CDR3 is CASSPWTVANTEAFF. CDR3 coding DNA: TGTGCCAGCAGCCCCTGGACAGTCGCGAACACTGAAGCTTTCTTT.

This clone was observed a few times. V and J are TRBV29-1 and TRBJ1-2, with a tentative D call TRBD1 (5 bases). V shed 1 base and J shed 5 bases, with 20 bases lying between them. There are 16 residues in the CDR3. The germline V gene encodes CDR1 SQVTM and CDR2 ANQGSEA. Here the CDR3 DNA reads TGCAGCGTTGAAGCCTCGGCAGGGTTAAAACGATATGGCTACACCTTC. It codes for CSVEASAGLKRYGYTF.

The chain carries TRBV6-5 and TRBJ2-7, with a possible D match to TRBD1 (5 bases). Trimming removed 6 bases at V and 2 bases at J, with 17 bases between. The CDR3 runs 15 residues. The germline V gene encodes CDR1 MNHEY and CDR2 SVGAGI. CDR3 loop: CASSLRQPGPYEQYF. In nucleotides, the CDR3 is TGTGCCAGCAGCTTGAGACAGCCAGGGCCCTACGAGCAGTACTTC.

The rearrangement uses TRBV14 and TRBJ2-1; D may be TRBD2 (5 bases). This CDR3 has 16 residues. V dropped 4 bases and J dropped 0 bases, with 13 bases sitting between them. Germline values: CDR1 SGHDN, CDR2 FVKESK. CDR3 in amino acids: CASSPLDWSSYNEQFF. The CDR3 DNA reads TGTGCCAGCAGCCCATTGGACTGGAGCTCCTACAATGAGCAGTTCTTC.

The chain links TRBV30 to TRBJ1-4; D is uncertain. V shed 0 bases and J shed 8 bases, with 13 bases lying between them. Germline-derived CDR1 and CDR2 are GTSNPN and SVGIG (reference sequence). This CDR3 comprises 14 residues. The CDR3 DNA is TGTGCCTGGAGTGTTTCCGGTGGAGTGGAAAAACTGTTTTTT. Translation: CAWSVSGGVEKLFF.